This T cell receptor (beta chain) is drawn from a study of CD4 and CD8 cells across lung adenocarcinoma regions. MiXCR, applied by TCRdb to the PCR reads, yields one record per CDR3 protein. The repertoire holds several thousand distinct CDR3 sequences, under 50% seen once, with 95% to 96% in the top ten. V lost 0 bases and J lost 6, with 15 bases in between. The CDR3 is 16 amino acids. The germline gives CDR1 ENHRY, CDR2 SYGVKD. Sequences were obtained from CD8+ T cells from the center of a lung tumor. The receptor was derived from a male donor with lung adenocarcinoma. The CD4 and CD8 labels of this study may be unreliable. The rearrangement links TRBV10-3 to TRBJ1-5, with D possibly matching TRBD1 (5 bases). The CDR3 sequence: CAISESYGRVGQPQHF. CDR3 bases: TGTGCCATCAGTGAGTCGTACGGCAGGGTGGGTCAGCCCCAGCATTTT.